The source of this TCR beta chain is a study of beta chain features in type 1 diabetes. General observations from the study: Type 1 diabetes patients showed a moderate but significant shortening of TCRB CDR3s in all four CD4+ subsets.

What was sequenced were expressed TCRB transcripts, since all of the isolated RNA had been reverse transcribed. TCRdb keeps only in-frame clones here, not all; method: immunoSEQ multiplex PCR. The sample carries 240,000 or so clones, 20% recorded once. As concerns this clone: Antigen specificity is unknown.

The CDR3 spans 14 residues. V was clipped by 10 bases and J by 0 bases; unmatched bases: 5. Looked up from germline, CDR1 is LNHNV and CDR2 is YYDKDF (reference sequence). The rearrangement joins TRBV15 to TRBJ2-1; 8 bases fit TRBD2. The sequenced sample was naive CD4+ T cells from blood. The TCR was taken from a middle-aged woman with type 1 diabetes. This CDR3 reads CASQRGSSYNEQFF. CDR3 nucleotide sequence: TGTGCCAGCCAGCGGGGGAGCTCCTACAATGAGCAGTTCTTC.